The rows below give T cell receptor beta chains drawn from one sample of a study of CD8 T cells in Susac syndrome. Each CDR3 protein gets one entry after TCRdb re-called the immunoSEQ multiplex PCR reads with MiXCR. The table records around 140,000 distinct CDR3 sequences, approximately 94% of them present only once. The sequencing sample was made of CD4+ T cells from PBMCs. These receptors all stem from a human donor in good health. Each CDR3 is given with its conserved first and last residue. The D gene is left open where the match is weak. Clone size is not always given. Where it is, it says once, few, many or a class for expanded clones.

>TRBD1|TRBV20-1|TRBJ1-2|.
CSASGTGYDYGYTF
TGCAGTGCTTCGGGGACAGGGTATGACTATGGCTACACCTTC
>TRBD1|TRBV27|TRBJ1-2|.
CASRKQGAVGYGYTF
TGTGCCAGCAGGAAGCAGGGGGCGGTAGGCTATGGCTACACCTTC
>TRBD2|TRBV28|TRBJ2-1|.
CASSPHRTSGSNEQFF
TGTGCCAGCAGTCCCCACCGGACTAGCGGGAGTAATGAGCAGTTCTTC
>.|TRBV12-3/TRBV12-4|TRBJ2-1|.
CASSSTRNNEQFF
TGTGCCAGCAGCTCCACCAGGAACAATGAGCAGTTCTTC
>TRBD1|TRBV24-1|TRBJ2-7|.
CATSNGQVGHEQYF
TGTGCCACCAGCAATGGACAGGTGGGCCACGAGCAGTACTTC
>.|TRBV6-4|TRBJ2-3|.
CASSGRRTDTQYF
TGTGCCAGCAGTGGTAGACGCACAGATACGCAGTATTTT
>.|TRBV14|TRBJ2-5|.
CASSQQRMEETQYF
TGTGCCAGCAGCCAACAACGGATGGAGGAGACCCAGTACTTC
>.|TRBV5-1|TRBJ1-5|.
CASSPDGANQPQHF
TGCGCCAGCAGCCCTGACGGAGCCAATCAGCCCCAGCATTTT
>.|TRBV30|TRBJ1-3|.
CAWSVAGPNTIYF
TGTGCCTGGAGTGTCGCAGGTCCGAACACCATATATTTT
>TRBD1|TRBV2|TRBJ1-1|.
CASIRTDREAFF
TGTGCCAGCATCCGAACAGACAGGGAGGCTTTCTTT
>.|TRBV14|TRBJ1-1|.
CASSQDLLQVGEAFF
TGTGCCAGCAGCCAAGATTTGTTACAGGTTGGTGAAGCTTTCTTT
>.|TRBV4-2|TRBJ2-7|.
CASSQDPFGRDYEQYF
TGTGCCAGCAGCCAAGATCCCTTCGGGAGAGACTACGAGCAGTACTTC
>TRBD2|TRBV6-1|TRBJ2-6|.
CASSLSGSPSGANVLTF
TGTGCCAGCAGCCTTAGCGGGAGCCCCTCTGGGGCCAACGTCCTGACTTTC
>TRBD2|TRBV5-1|TRBJ2-7|.
CASKIAGLNEQYF
TGCGCCAGCAAAATAGCGGGATTAAACGAGCAGTACTTC
>TRBD1|TRBV19|TRBJ1-1|.
CASTSGGKTEAFF
TGTGCCAGTACCTCAGGGGGAAAGACTGAAGCTTTCTTT
>TRBD1|TRBV10-3|TRBJ1-1|.
CAIRGTENTEAFF
TGTGCCATCAGGGGGACAGAAAACACTGAAGCTTTCTTT
>TRBD2|TRBV27|TRBJ2-1|.
CASSNRGLAGWDEQFF
TGTGCCAGCAGCAATAGGGGACTAGCGGGATGGGATGAGCAGTTCTTC
>TRBD2|TRBV2|TRBJ2-1|.
CASRRGSGRDSEQFF
TGTGCCAGCAGGAGGGGTAGCGGGAGGGACAGTGAGCAGTTCTTC
>.|TRBV14|TRBJ2-7|once
CASSRPGLTSYEQYF
TGTGCCAGCAGCCGTCCAGGGCTAACCTCCTACGAGCAGTACTTC
>TRBD1|TRBV29-1|TRBJ1-1|.
CSVVGQGSTEAFF
TGCAGCGTTGTGGGACAGGGGTCGACTGAAGCTTTCTTT
>TRBD2|TRBV7-3|TRBJ2-2|.
CASSPRLAGDTGELFF
TGTGCCAGCAGCCCCCGACTAGCGGGAGACACCGGGGAGCTGTTTTTT
>.|TRBV29-1|TRBJ2-2|.
CSVGGPDQELFF
TGCAGCGTTGGGGGACCCGATCAGGAGCTGTTTTTT
>TRBD1|TRBV15|TRBJ2-5|.
CATSRDRYRGSETQYF
TGTGCCACCAGCAGAGATAGGTACAGGGGGTCAGAGACCCAGTACTTC
>TRBD1|TRBV5-1|TRBJ1-4|.
CASSLAQGAPNEKLFF
TGCGCCAGCAGCTTGGCCCAGGGGGCGCCTAATGAAAAACTGTTTTTT
>.|TRBV28|TRBJ1-2|.
CASRPPGRSLYGYTF
TGTGCCAGCAGACCCCCAGGACGGTCCCTCTATGGCTACACCTTC
>TRBD1|TRBV27|TRBJ2-7|.
CASSIRTGALYEQYF
TGTGCCAGCAGTATTCGGACAGGCGCTCTCTACGAGCAGTACTTC
>TRBD2|TRBV5-4|TRBJ2-3|.
CASSLELAATDTQYF
TGTGCCAGCAGCTTGGAACTAGCGGCCACAGATACGCAGTATTTT
>TRBD1|TRBV5-1|TRBJ1-5|.
CASSLGTGTLPQHF
TGCGCCAGCAGCTTAGGGACAGGGACTCTACCCCAGCATTTT
>TRBD2|TRBV5-1|TRBJ2-1|.
CASSFSGRSHNEQFF
TGCGCCAGCAGCTTTAGCGGGAGGTCCCACAATGAGCAGTTCTTC
>.|TRBV30|TRBJ1-1|.
CAWRIYGNTEAFF
TGTGCCTGGAGAATCTATGGGAACACTGAAGCTTTCTTT
>TRBD1|TRBV5-1|TRBJ1-1|.
CASSLLQGFDEAFF
TGCGCCAGCAGCTTACTACAGGGGTTCGATGAAGCTTTCTTT
>.|TRBV5-1|TRBJ2-7|.
CASSLGGILGEQYF
TGCGCCAGCAGCTTGGGAGGGATATTAGGCGAGCAGTACTTC
>.|TRBV29-1|TRBJ2-3|once
CSVARSVRDGRDTQYF
TGCAGCGTTGCCCGTTCGGTCCGGGACGGACGAGATACGCAGTATTTT
>TRBD2|TRBV29-1|TRBJ2-1|.
CSVPSGSSYNEQFF
TGCAGCGTTCCTAGCGGGAGCTCCTACAATGAGCAGTTCTTC
>TRBD2|TRBV3-1|TRBJ2-3|.
CASSHSGRADTQYF
TGTGCCAGCAGCCATAGCGGGAGGGCAGATACGCAGTATTTT
>.|TRBV19|TRBJ2-1|.
CASSISASPSYNEQFF
TGTGCCAGTAGTATCTCGGCTAGCCCTTCATACAATGAGCAGTTCTTC
>TRBD2|TRBV30|TRBJ2-1|.
CAWAELGVGRSSYNEQFF
TGTGCCTGGGCCGAGCTGGGCGTCGGGAGGAGCTCCTACAATGAGCAGTTCTTC
>TRBD2|TRBV20-1|TRBJ2-1|.
CSARTRAGGYNEQFF
TGCAGTGCTAGGACCAGAGCGGGAGGGTACAATGAGCAGTTCTTC
>.|TRBV6-1|TRBJ1-1|.
CASSKTGKPTEAFF
TGTGCCAGCAGTAAAACAGGGAAACCCACTGAAGCTTTCTTT
>TRBD1|TRBV5-1|TRBJ1-1|.
CASSLGGQGGGEAFF
TGCGCCAGCAGCTTGGGGGGACAGGGTGGCGGTGAAGCTTTCTTT
>.|TRBV20-1|TRBJ2-2|.
CSARAIDTGELFF
TGCAGTGCTAGAGCTATAGACACCGGGGAGCTGTTTTTT
>.|TRBV11-2|TRBJ1-4|.
CASSFRGREKLFF
TGTGCCAGCAGCTTCAGGGGTAGAGAAAAACTGTTTTTT
>TRBD2|TRBV12-3/TRBV12-4|TRBJ2-4|.
CASSFRTSGYKNIQYF
TGTGCCAGCAGTTTTCGGACTAGCGGTTATAAAAACATTCAGTACTTC
>.|TRBV9|TRBJ2-3|few
CASSVGDTQYF
TGTGCCAGCAGTGTGGGAGATACGCAGTATTTT
>.|TRBV5-4|TRBJ1-3|.
CASSLIQNSGNTIYF
TGTGCCAGCAGCTTGATTCAGAACTCTGGAAACACCATATATTTT
>TRBD1|TRBV29-1|TRBJ1-2|.
CSVRDRGFNYGYTF
TGCAGCGTTAGGGACAGGGGGTTTAACTATGGCTACACCTTC
>.|TRBV18|TRBJ1-4|.
CASSPGEGNFATNEKLFF
TGTGCCAGCTCACCAGGCGAAGGAAACTTTGCAACTAATGAAAAACTGTTTTTT
>TRBD1|TRBV29-1|TRBJ1-2|.
CSVFGTANGYTF
TGCAGCGTTTTTGGGACAGCAAATGGCTACACCTTC
>TRBD1|TRBV5-1|TRBJ2-3|once
CASSRGSGQSTSTDTQYF
TGCGCCAGCAGCCGTGGGTCGGGACAGAGCACTAGCACAGATACGCAGTATTTT
>.|TRBV4-2|TRBJ1-5|.
CASSHKQEGRVTQPQHF
TGTGCCAGCAGTCATAAGCAAGAGGGGCGGGTTACTCAGCCCCAGCATTTT
>.|TRBV2|TRBJ1-1|.
CASRVTGGTEAFF
TGTGCCAGCAGGGTTACAGGAGGCACTGAAGCTTTCTTT
>.|TRBV3-1|TRBJ2-3|.
CASSHNRAQSTDTQYF
TGTGCCAGCAGCCACAATCGGGCACAGAGCACAGATACGCAGTATTTT
>.|TRBV19|TRBJ2-4|.
CASSMGRDKNIQYF
TGTGCCAGTAGTATGGGGCGCGACAAAAACATTCAGTACTTC
>.|TRBV7-2|TRBJ2-1|.
CASSLALGNEQFF
TGTGCCAGCAGCTTAGCCCTTGGCAATGAGCAGTTCTTC
>.|TRBV5-4|TRBJ2-5|.
CASSLGAGQQETQYF
TGTGCCAGCAGCTTGGGAGCGGGACAACAAGAGACCCAGTACTTC
>TRBD2|TRBV10-3|TRBJ2-7|.
CASAGTTGYEQYF
TGTGCCTCCGCCGGGACTACCGGGTACGAGCAGTACTTC
>TRBD1|TRBV5-1|TRBJ1-5|.
CASSSTGNIDQPQHF
TGCGCCAGCAGCTCGACAGGGAATATCGATCAGCCCCAGCATTTT
>.|TRBV2|TRBJ1-4|.
CASSDRPEKLFF
TGTGCCAGCAGTGATAGACCCGAAAAACTGTTTTTT
>TRBD1|TRBV7-2|TRBJ2-2|.
CASSSTGGPGTGELFF
TGTGCCAGCAGCTCAACAGGGGGACCTGGCACCGGGGAGCTGTTTTTT